This TCR beta chain was found in a study of T-cell memory formation after mild COVID-19. Study as a whole: TCR clusters were mostly confined to one donor each.

The junction had 17 bases not matched to a gene; V was cut back by 5 bases and J by 7 bases. The CDR3 is 18 amino acids. Per germline, CDR1 SGHVS and CDR2 FQNEAQ. Study-level findings and limits: Pre-infection memory showed some responding clones, and this suggested that cross-reactive memory joined.

TCRdb passed the 5' RACE reads through MiXCR, listing each CDR3 protein once. The top ten hold approximately 13% of the sample, which has hundreds of thousands of distinct CDR3 sequences, 25% to 30% seen once. For this clonotype: Its target is not known.

The clonotype originates from an adult woman who had mild COVID-19 (a few samples of this study predate the infection). Cell type and time point are not known. Sequenced input: PBMCs or a T cell subset sorted from them (not recorded which). The chain uses TRBV7-8 and TRBJ2-2, with 9 nucleotides matching TRBD1. As DNA, the CDR3 is TGTGCCAGCAGCCCGAACGGGGGACAGGGCCTCGGGGACGGGGAGCTGTTTTTT. This gives the protein CASSPNGGQGLGDGELFF. The full variable domain, its missing parts supplied by reference TRBV7-8 and TRBJ2-2, is GAGVSQSPRYKVAKRGQDVALRCDPISGHVSLFWYQQALGQGPEFLTYFQNEAQLDKSGLPSDRFFAERPEGSVSTLKIQRTQQEDSAVYLCASSPNGGQGLGDGELFFGEGSRLTVL.